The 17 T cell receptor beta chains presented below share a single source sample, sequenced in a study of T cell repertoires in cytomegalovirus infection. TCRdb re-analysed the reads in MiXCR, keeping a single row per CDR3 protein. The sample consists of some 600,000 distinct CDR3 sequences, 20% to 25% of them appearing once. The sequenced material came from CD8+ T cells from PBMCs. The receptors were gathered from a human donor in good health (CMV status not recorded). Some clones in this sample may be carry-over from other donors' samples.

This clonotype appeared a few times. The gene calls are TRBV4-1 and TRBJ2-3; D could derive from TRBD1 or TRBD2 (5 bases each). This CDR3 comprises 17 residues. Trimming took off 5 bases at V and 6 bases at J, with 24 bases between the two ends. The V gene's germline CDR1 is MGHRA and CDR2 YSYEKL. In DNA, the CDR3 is TGCGCCAGCAGCTATTCCGGGACCGGCGGATGGGAGGATACGCAGTATTTT. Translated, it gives CASSYSGTGGWEDTQYF.

CDR3 sequence reads: CASSYEPNNYGYTF. CDR3 DNA: TGTGCCAGCAGTTACGAGCCGAATAACTATGGCTACACCTTC. This chain uses TRBV6-1 with TRBJ1-2, with unresolved D. Trimming removed 5 bases at V and 1 base at J, with 11 bases between. CDR1 and CDR2 (germline): MNHNS, SASEGT. CDR3 length: 14 amino acids.

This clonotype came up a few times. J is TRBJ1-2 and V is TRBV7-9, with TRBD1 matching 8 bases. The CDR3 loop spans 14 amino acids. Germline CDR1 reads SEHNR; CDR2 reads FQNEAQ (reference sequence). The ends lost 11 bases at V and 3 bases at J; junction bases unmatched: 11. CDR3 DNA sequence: TGTGCCTCCAATCAGGGGGCCGCGTACTATGGCTACACCTTC. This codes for CASNQGAAYYGYTF. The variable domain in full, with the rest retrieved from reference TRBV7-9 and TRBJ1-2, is DTGVSQNPRHKITKRGQNVTFRCDPISEHNRLYWYRQTLGQGPEFLTYFQNEAQLEKSRLLSDRFSAERPKGSFSTLEIQRTEQGDSAMYLCASNQGAAYYGYTFGSGTRLTVV.

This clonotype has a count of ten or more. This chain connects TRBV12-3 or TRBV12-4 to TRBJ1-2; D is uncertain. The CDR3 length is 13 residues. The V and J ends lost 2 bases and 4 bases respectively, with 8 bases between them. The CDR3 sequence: CASSLSAGYGYTF. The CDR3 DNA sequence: TGTGCCAGCAGTTTAAGCGCGGGCTATGGCTACACCTTC.

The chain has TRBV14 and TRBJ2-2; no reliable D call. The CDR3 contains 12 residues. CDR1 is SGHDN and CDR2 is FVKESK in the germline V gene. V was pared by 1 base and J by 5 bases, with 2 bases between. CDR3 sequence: CASSQVTGELFF. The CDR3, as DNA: TGTGCCAGCAGCCAAGTTACCGGGGAGCTGTTTTTT.

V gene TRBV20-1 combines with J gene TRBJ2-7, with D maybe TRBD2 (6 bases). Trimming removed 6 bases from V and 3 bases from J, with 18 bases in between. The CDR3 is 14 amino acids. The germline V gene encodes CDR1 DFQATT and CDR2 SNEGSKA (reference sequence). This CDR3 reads CSAKIRDSDYEQYV. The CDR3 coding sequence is TGCAGTGCCAAAATCCGGGACTCAGACTACGAGCAGTACGTC.

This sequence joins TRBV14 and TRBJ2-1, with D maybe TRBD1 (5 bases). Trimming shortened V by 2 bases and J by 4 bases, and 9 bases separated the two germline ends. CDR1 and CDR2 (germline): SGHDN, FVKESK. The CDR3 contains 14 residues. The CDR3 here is CASSQLQGYNEQFF. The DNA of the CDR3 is TGTGCCAGCAGCCAACTCCAGGGATACAATGAGCAGTTCTTC.

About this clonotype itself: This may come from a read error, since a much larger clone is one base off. CDR3 residues: CANKGEKLFF. The CDR3 DNA sequence: TGTGCCAACAAAGGTGAAAAACTGTTTTTT. The genes are TRBV7-6 and TRBJ1-4; D is undetermined. Trimming cost V 10 bases and J 7 bases, with 7 bases left between them. The CDR3 contains 10 residues. Germline CDR1 is SGHVS and CDR2 is FNYEAQ.

CDR3 nucleotide sequence: TGTGCCAGCAGTAACACAGGACCAGCCTACAATGAGCAGTTCTTC. Its protein is CASSNTGPAYNEQFF. This rearrangement joins TRBV6-5 to TRBJ2-1; maybe TRBD1 (5 bases). V was clipped by 5 bases and J by 2 bases, with 13 bases between them. This CDR3 has 15 amino acids. The germline V gene encodes CDR1 MNHEY and CDR2 SVGAGI.

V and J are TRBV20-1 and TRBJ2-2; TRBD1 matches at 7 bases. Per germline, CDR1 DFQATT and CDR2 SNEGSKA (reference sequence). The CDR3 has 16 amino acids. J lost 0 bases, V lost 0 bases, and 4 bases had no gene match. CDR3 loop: CSAREFTGANTGELFF. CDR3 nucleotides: TGCAGTGCTAGAGAATTTACAGGGGCGAACACCGGGGAGCTGTTTTTT.

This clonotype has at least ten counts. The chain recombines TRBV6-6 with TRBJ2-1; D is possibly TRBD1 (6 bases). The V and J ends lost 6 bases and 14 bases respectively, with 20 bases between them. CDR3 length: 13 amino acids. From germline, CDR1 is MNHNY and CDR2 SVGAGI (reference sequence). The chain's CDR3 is CASSAEQGAGEFF. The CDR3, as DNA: TGTGCCAGCAGCGCTGAACAGGGAGCTGGGGAGTTCTTC.

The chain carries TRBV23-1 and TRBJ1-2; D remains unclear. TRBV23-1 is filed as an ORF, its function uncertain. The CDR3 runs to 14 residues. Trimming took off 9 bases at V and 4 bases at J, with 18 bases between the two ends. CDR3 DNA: TGCGCCAGGCGAAAAACGGTGACTGGCTATGGCTACACCTTC. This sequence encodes CARRKTVTGYGYTF.

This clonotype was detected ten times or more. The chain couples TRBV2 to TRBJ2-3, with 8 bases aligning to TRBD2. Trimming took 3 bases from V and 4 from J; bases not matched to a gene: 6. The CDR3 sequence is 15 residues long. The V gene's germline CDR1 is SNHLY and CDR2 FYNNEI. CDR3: CASSEAASGSDTQYF. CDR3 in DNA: TGTGCCAGCAGTGAGGCGGCTAGCGGGTCAGATACGCAGTATTTT.

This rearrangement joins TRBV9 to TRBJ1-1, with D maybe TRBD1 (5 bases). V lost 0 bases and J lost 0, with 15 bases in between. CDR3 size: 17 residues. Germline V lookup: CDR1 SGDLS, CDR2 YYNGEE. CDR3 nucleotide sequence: TGTGCCAGCAGCGTAGAGGGGCTGAACCGGATGAACACTGAAGCTTTCTTT. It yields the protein CASSVEGLNRMNTEAFF.

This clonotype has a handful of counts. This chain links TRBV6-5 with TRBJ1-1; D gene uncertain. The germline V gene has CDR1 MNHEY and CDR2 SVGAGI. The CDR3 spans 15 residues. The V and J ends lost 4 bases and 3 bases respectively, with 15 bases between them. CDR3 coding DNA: TGTGCCAGCAGTTTGGACGGCCGTCAGGACACTGAAGCTTTCTTT. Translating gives CASSLDGRQDTEAFF.

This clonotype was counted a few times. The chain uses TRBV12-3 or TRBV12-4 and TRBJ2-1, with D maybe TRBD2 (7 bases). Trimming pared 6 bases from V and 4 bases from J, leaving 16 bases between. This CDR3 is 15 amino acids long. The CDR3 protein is CASSLVGGRYNEQFF. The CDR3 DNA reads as TGTGCCAGCAGCCTCGTCGGGGGGCGTTACAATGAGCAGTTCTTC.

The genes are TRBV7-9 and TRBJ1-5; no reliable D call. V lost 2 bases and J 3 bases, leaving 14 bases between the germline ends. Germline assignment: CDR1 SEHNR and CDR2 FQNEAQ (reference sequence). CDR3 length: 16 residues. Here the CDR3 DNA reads TGTGCCAGCAGCTTAAACAGTGGGGAAGACAATCAGCCCCAGCATTTT. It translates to CASSLNSGEDNQPQHF. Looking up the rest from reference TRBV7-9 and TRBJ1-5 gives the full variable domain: DTGVSQNPRHKITKRGQNVTFRCDPISEHNRLYWYRQTLGQGPEFLTYFQNEAQLEKSRLLSDRFSAERPKGSFSTLEIQRTEQGDSAMYLCASSLNSGEDNQPQHFGDGTRLSIL.